The text below deals with one T cell receptor beta chain. Its target is not known. The sample comes from a study of cytomegalovirus exposure and HLA in healthy donors. For the study at large: Earlier results showed roughly 120 million unique TCR beta sequences derived from roughly 180 million T cells.

Primers: 60 Vbeta forward and 13 Jbeta reverse. Here immunoSEQ multiplex PCR was the method, and the copy in TCRdb shows in-frame clones only, minus some. The sample carries 150,000 to 180,000 clones, 65% to 75% recorded once. Germline V lookup: CDR1 SNHLY, CDR2 FYNNEI. The V gene lost 8 bases and the J gene lost 1 base, with 15 bases spanning the gap. The CDR3 has 15 residues. Overall study results and limits: What was likely a sequencing artifact was a cluster of highly shared sequence variants. In vitro checks showed that three CMV-associated chains really do target CMV antigens. A missense variant in DCLRE1C was later tied to TCR beta V- and J-gene trimming.

The sequence was obtained from a man aged 25 to 40 in good health and CMV-seronegative. This chain joins TRBV2 and TRBJ2-1; D may be TRBD1 (5 bases). The sequenced sample consisted of PBMCs. The CDR3 nucleotides read TGTGCCAGCTCAAAAGGCAGGGAATCCTACAATGAGCAGTTCTTC. It specifies CASSKGRESYNEQFF.